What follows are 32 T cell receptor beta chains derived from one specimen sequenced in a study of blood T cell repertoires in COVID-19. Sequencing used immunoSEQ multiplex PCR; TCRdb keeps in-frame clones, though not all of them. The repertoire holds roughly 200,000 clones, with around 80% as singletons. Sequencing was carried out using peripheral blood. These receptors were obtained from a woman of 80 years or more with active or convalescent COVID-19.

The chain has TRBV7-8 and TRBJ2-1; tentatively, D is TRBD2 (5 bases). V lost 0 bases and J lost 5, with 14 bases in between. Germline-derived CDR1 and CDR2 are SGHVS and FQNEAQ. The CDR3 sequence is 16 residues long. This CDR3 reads CASSLAPVVANNEQFF. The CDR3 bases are TGTGCCAGCAGCTTAGCCCCTGTTGTAGCGAACAATGAGCAGTTCTTC.

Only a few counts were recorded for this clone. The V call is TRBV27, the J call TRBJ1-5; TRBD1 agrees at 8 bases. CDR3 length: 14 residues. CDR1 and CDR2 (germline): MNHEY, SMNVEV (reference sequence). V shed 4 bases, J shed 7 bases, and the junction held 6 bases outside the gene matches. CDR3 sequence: CASSSTGGGQPQHF. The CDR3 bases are TGTGCCAGCAGTTCCACAGGGGGAGGACAGCCCCAGCATTTT.

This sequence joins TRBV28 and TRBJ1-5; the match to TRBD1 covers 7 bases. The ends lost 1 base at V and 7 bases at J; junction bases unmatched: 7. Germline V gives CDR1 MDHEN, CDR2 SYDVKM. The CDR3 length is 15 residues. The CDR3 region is CASSLSTGFGQPQHF. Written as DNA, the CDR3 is TGTGCCAGCAGTTTATCGACAGGGTTCGGCCAGCCCCAGCATTTT.

CDR3 loop: CASSPTRGTDTQYF. The CDR3 nucleotides are TGTGCCAGCAGCCCCACTAGAGGGACAGATACGCAGTATTTT. The chain joins TRBV11-2 to TRBJ2-3; perhaps TRBD2 as D (5 bases). The germline V and J ends were trimmed by 5 bases and 3 bases, with 12 bases remaining between them. Germline V CDR1 and CDR2: SGHAT, FQNNGV. CDR3 length: 14 residues. The full variable domain, with the rest looked up from reference TRBV11-2 and TRBJ2-3, is EAGVAQSPRYKIIEKRQSVAFWCNPISGHATLYWYQQILGQGPKLLIQFQNNGVVDDSQLPKDRFSAERLKGVDSTLKIQPAKLEDSAVYLCASSPTRGTDTQYFGPGTRLTVL.

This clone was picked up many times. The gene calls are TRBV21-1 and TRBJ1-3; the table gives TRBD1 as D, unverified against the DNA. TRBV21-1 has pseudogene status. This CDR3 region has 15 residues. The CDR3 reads CASSKVGPSGNTIYF. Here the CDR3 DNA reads TGTGCCAGCAGCAAAGTGGGCCCCTCTGGAAACACCATATATTTT.

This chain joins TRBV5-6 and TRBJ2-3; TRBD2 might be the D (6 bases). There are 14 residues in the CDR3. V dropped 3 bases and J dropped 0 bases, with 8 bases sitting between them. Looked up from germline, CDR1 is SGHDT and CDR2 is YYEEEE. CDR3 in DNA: TGTGCCAGCAGCTCTAGCGATAGCACAGATACGCAGTATTTT. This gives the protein CASSSSDSTDTQYF. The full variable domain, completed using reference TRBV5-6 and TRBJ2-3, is DAGVTQSPTHLIKTRGQQVTLRCSPKSGHDTVSWYQQALGQGPQFIFQYYEEEERQRGNFPDRFSGHQFPNYSSELNVNALLLGDSALYLCASSSSDSTDTQYFGPGTRLTVL.

The CDR3 coding sequence is TGTGCCAGCAGCTTTAGATGGAACACTGAAGCTTTCTTT. It yields the protein CASSFRWNTEAFF. The rearrangement joins TRBV7-2 to TRBJ1-1; D gene uncertain. V was shortened by 3 bases and J by 1 base, with 6 bases between the two germline ends. Germline loops: CDR1 SGHTA, CDR2 FQGNSA. The CDR3 is 13 amino acids.

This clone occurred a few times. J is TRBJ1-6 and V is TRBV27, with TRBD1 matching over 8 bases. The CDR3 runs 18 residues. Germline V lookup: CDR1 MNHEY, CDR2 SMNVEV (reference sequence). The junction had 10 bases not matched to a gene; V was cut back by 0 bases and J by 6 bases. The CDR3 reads CASSLSLRGRKPNSPLHF. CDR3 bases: TGTGCCAGCAGTTTATCGCTCAGGGGGCGTAAGCCTAATTCACCCCTCCACTTT.

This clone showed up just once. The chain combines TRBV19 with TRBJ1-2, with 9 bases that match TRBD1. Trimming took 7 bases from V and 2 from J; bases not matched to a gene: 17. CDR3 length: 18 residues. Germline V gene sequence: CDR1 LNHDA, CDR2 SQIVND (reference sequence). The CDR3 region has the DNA TGTGCCAGTATAACCGACTCGGGACAGGGACGCCCAAACTATGGCTACACCTTC. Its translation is CASITDSGQGRPNYGYTF.

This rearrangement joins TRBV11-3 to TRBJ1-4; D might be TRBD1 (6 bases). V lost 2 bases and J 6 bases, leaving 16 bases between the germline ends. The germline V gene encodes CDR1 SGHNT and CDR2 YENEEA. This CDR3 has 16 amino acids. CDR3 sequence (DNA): TGTGCCAGCAGCTTACCTAAGGGGGAAGGGGATGAAAAACTGTTTTTT. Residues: CASSLPKGEGDEKLFF.

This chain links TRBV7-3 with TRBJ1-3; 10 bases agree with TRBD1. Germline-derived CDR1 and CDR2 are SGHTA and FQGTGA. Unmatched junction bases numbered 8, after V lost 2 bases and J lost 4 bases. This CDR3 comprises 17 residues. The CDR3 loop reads CASSLGGTGAFGNTIYF. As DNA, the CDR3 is TGTGCCAGCAGCTTAGGAGGGACAGGGGCGTTCGGAAACACCATATATTTT.

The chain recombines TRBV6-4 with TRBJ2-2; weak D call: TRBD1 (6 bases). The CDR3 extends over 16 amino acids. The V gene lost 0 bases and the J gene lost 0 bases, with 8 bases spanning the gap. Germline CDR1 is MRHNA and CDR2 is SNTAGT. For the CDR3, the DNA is TGTGCCAGCAGTGACTCGAGGGGGTCGAACACCGGGGAGCTGTTTTTT. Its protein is CASSDSRGSNTGELFF.

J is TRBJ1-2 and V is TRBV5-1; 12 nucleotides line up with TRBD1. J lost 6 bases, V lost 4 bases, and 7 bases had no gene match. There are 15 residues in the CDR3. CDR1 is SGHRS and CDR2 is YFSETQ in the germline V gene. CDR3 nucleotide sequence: TGCGCCAGCAGCCCGGGACAGGGGGCAAATGATGGCTACACCTTC. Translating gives CASSPGQGANDGYTF.

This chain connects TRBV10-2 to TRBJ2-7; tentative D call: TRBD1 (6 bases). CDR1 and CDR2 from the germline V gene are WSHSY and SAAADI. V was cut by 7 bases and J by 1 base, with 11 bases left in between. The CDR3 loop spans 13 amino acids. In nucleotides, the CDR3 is TGCGCCAGCACCAGGGGCGCTTCCTACGAGCAGTACTTC. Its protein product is CASTRGASYEQYF.

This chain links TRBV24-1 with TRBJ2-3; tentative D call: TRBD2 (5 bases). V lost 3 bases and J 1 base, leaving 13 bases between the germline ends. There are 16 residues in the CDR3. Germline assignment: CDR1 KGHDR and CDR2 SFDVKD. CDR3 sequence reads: CATSDPGLRGTDTQYF. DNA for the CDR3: TGTGCCACCAGTGATCCCGGGTTGCGGGGCACAGATACGCAGTATTTT.

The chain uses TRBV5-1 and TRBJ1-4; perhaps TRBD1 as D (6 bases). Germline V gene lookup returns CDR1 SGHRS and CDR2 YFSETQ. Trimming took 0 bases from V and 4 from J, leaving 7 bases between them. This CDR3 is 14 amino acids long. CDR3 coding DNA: TGCGCCAGCAGCTTGGGGACAGTTAATGAAAAACTGTTTTTT. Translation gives CASSLGTVNEKLFF.

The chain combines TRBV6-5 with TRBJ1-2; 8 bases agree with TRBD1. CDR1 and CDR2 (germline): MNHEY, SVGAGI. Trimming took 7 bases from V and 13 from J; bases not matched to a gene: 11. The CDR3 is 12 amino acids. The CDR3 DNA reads TGTGCCAGCAAAGCCGGACAGGGCGCCTCCACCTTC. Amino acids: CASKAGQGASTF.

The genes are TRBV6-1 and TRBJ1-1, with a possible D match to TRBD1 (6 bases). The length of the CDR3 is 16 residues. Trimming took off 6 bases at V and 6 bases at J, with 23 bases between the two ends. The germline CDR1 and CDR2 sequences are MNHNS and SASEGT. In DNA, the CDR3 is TGTGCCAGCAGAGAACCGGGACACGGTTTCGGCGCTGAAGCTTTCTTT. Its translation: CASREPGHGFGAEAFF.

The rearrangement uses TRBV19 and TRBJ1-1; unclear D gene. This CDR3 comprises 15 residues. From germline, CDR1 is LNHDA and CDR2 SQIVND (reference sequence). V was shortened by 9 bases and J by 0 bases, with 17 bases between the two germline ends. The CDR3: CASSDGEGMNTEAFF. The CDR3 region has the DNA TGTGCCAGCAGCGACGGGGAAGGGATGAACACTGAAGCTTTCTTT.

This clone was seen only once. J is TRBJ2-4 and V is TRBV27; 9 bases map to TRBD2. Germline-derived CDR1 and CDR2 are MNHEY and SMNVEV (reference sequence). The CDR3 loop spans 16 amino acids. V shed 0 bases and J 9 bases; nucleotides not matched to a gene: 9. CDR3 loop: CASSLSRGGRTSIQYF. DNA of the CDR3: TGTGCCAGCAGTTTATCGCGGGGGGGCCGGACGAGCATTCAGTACTTC.

The CDR3 reads CASSLDRAQETQYF. CDR3 nucleotide sequence: TGTGCCAGCAGCTTAGACAGGGCGCAAGAGACCCAGTACTTC. The rearrangement joins TRBV7-6 to TRBJ2-5; the D gene is possibly TRBD1 (6 bases). Germline V gene sequence: CDR1 SGHVS, CDR2 FNYEAQ. The ends were cut back, 1 base at V and 2 bases at J, with 8 bases in the middle. This CDR3 contains 14 residues.

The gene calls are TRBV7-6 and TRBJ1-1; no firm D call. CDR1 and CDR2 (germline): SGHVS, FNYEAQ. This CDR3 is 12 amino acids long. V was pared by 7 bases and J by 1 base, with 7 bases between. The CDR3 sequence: CASKSENTEAFF. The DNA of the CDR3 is TGTGCCAGCAAGTCAGAGAACACTGAAGCTTTCTTT.

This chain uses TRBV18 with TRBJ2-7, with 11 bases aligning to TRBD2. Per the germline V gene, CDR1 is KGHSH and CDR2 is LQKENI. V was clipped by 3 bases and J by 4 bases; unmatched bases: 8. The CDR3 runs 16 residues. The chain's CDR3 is CASSPGTSGRAYEQYF. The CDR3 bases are TGTGCCAGCTCACCGGGGACTAGCGGACGAGCTTACGAGCAGTACTTC. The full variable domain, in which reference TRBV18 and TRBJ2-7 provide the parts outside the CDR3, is NAGVMQNPRHLVRRRGQEARLRCSPMKGHSHVYWYRQLPEEGLKFMVYLQKENIIDESGMPKERFSAEFPKEGPSILRIQQVVRGDSAAYFCASSPGTSGRAYEQYFGPGTRLTVT.

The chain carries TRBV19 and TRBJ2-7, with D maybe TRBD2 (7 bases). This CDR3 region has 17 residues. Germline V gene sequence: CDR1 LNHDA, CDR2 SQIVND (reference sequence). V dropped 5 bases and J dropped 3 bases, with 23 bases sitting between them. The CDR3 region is CASSAPARGGTHYEQYF. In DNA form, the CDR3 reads TGTGCCAGTAGTGCCCCTGCAAGGGGGGGGACGCACTACGAGCAGTACTTC.

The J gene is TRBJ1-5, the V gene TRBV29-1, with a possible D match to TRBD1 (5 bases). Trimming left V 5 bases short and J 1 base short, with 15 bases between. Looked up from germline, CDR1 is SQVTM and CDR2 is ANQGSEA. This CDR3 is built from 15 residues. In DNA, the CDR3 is TGCAGCGTTCCCCTGACGGCAGGGAGCAATCAGCCCCAGCATTTT. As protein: CSVPLTAGSNQPQHF.

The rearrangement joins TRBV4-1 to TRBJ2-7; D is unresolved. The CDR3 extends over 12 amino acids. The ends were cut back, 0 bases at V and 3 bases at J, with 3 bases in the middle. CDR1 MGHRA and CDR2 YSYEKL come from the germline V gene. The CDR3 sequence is CASSQDSYEQYF. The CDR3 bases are TGCGCCAGCAGCCAAGACAGCTACGAGCAGTACTTC.

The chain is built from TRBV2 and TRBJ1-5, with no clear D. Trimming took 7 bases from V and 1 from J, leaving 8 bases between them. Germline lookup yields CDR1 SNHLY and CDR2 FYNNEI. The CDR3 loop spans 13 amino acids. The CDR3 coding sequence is TGTGCCAGCAACACAATAAGCAATCAGCCCCAGCATTTT. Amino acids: CASNTISNQPQHF.

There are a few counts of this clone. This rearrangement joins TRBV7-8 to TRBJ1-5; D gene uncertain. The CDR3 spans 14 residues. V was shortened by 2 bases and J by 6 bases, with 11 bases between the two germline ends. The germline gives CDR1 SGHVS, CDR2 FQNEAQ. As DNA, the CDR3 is TGTGCCAGCAGCTTAAACGTTGGAGGTCAGCCCCAGCATTTT. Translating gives CASSLNVGGQPQHF.

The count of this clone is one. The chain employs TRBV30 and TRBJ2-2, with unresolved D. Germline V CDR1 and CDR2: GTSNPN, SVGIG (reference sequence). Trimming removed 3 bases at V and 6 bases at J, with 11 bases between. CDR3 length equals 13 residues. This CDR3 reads CAWSSDNPGELFF. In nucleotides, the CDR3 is TGTGCCTGGAGCTCCGACAATCCCGGGGAGCTGTTTTTT.

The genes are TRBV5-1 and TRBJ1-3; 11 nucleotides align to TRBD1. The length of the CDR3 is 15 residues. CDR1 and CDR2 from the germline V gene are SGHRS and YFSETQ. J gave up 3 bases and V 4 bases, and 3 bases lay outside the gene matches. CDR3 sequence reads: CASSLGQGGGNTIYF. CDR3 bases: TGCGCCAGCAGCCTGGGACAGGGGGGTGGAAACACCATATATTTT.

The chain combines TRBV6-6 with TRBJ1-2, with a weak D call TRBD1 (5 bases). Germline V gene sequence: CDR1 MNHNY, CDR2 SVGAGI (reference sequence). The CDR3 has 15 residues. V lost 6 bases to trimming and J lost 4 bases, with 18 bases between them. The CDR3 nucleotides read TGTGCCAGCAGCCCAAACAGCTTGCAGGGCTATGGCTACACCTTC. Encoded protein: CASSPNSLQGYGYTF.

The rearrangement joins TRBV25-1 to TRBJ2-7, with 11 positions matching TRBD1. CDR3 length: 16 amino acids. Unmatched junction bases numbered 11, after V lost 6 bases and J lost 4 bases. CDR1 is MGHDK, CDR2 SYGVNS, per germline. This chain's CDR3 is CASRAVGTGGGYEQYF. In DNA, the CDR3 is TGTGCCAGCAGGGCGGTGGGGACAGGGGGGGGATACGAGCAGTACTTC.